The 7 T cell receptor beta chains listed next were all sequenced from one sample in a study of CD8+CD57+ T cells in acquired aplastic anemia. Patients chosen for sequencing had CD8+CD57+ cells that had expanded, as shown by flow cytometry. The use of genomic DNA as template underpinned the TCR beta VDJ and CDR3 profiling. MiXCR, applied by TCRdb to the reads, yields one record per CDR3 protein. The data hold 150,000 to 200,000 distinct CDR3 sequences, with roughly 65% observed a single time. The sample was sorted CD4+, CD8+, or CD8+CD57+ T cells (not recorded which) from PBMCs. All receptors come from a human donor with aplastic anemia.

In the case of this clonotype: The missing conserved phenylalanine or tryptophan at the end of this CDR3 makes a read error likely. No DNA is shown, since the ends of the CDR3 on it are uncertain; the CDR3 is the one TCRdb lists. The chain links TRBV7-9 to TRBJ2-5; no check of the table's D call, TRBD2, against the DNA was made. Germline V gene data show CDR1 as SEHNR and CDR2 as FQNEAQ (reference sequence). The CDR3 sequence runs 14 residues, both termini included. CDR3 sequence reads: CASTVEAHGYTFGS.

The CDR3 protein is CASSPGGITDTQYF. The DNA of the CDR3 is TGTGCCAGCAGCCCAGGGGGCATAACAGATACGCAGTATTTT. The chain combines TRBV11-1 with TRBJ2-3; 8 positions agree with TRBD1. Germline V gene data show CDR1 as SGHAT and CDR2 as FQDESV (reference sequence). The CDR3 is made up of 14 amino acids. V was pared by 5 bases and J by 3 bases, with 4 bases of the junction left unmatched.

This chain connects TRBV2 to TRBJ2-5; D might be TRBD1 (6 bases). The germline gives CDR1 SNHLY, CDR2 FYNNEI. V shed 5 bases and J shed 5 bases, with 18 bases lying between them. This CDR3 is built from 15 residues. CDR3 in DNA: TGTGCCAGCAGTTTAGGGGCAGGGGCTTGGGAGACCCAGTACTTC. Amino acid sequence: CASSLGAGAWETQYF.

The table lists this clonotype with many counts. V and J are TRBV6-5 and TRBJ1-2, with TRBD1 identical over 8 bases. The CDR3 spans 17 residues. CDR1 is MNHEY, CDR2 SVGAGI, per germline. Losses at the gene ends were 0 bases for V and 0 bases for J; bases not matched to a gene: 6. The CDR3 DNA sequence: TGTGCCAGCAGTTACTCGGTGACAGGGGCGACTAACTATGGCTACACCTTC. Translation: CASSYSVTGATNYGYTF.

The chain links TRBV7-2 to TRBJ2-3, with D perhaps TRBD2 (5 bases). CDR1 SGHTA and CDR2 FQGNSA come from the germline V gene. The CDR3 is made up of 14 amino acids. V lost 8 bases and J 2 bases, leaving 14 bases between the germline ends. CDR3: CASREWESTDTQYF. DNA for the CDR3: TGTGCCAGCCGGGAATGGGAGTCCACAGATACGCAGTATTTT. Together with reference TRBV7-2 and TRBJ2-3, the CDR3 gives the full variable domain: GAGVSQSPSNKVTEKGKDVELRCDPISGHTALYWYRQSLGQGLEFLIYFQGNSAPDKSGLPSDRFSAERTGGSVSTLTIQRTQQEDSAVYLCASREWESTDTQYFGPGTRLTVL.

This clonotype was seen just once. V is TRBV20-1 and J is TRBJ1-1; D remains ambiguous. CDR3 length: 14 residues. V lost 6 bases, J lost 0 bases, and 14 bases lay in between. The germline V gene has CDR1 DFQATT and CDR2 SNEGSKA (reference sequence). The CDR3, as DNA: TGCAGTGCCCGCCCCCCACAGATGAACACTGAAGCTTTCTTT. Amino acid sequence: CSARPPQMNTEAFF.

The chain links TRBV2 to TRBJ2-5; D may be TRBD1 (6 bases). Trimming removed 4 bases from V and 2 bases from J, with 17 bases in between. This CDR3 region has 16 residues. Germline CDR1 SNHLY, CDR2 FYNNEI. The CDR3 nucleotides are TGTGCCAGCAGTGTGGGGGCGCGAAGAGGGCAAGAGACCCAGTACTTC. This codes for CASSVGARRGQETQYF.